In its sample, the clone carrying this T cell receptor beta chain was seen a few times. The data are from a study of blood T cell repertoires in COVID-19. At the level of the study: Samples representing acute and convalescent COVID-19 were sourced from the United States, Italy and Spain.

Deletions cut 5 bases from V and 1 base from J, with 9 bases between. Germline V gives CDR1 SEHNR, CDR2 FQNEAQ (reference sequence). The CDR3 runs to 14 residues. Method: immunoSEQ multiplex PCR; TCRdb's copy keeps in-frame clones and lacks some. The data contain tens of thousands of clones, around four fifths of them singletons. The source is a human donor in a cohort sampled during active COVID-19. V usage is TRBV7-9 and J usage is TRBJ1-3; no reliable D call. Sequencing input: peripheral blood. DNA of the CDR3: TGTGCCAGCAGCGAAAGAGGATCTGGAAACACCATATATTTT. It is translated as CASSERGSGNTIYF.